These 9 T cell receptor beta chains were sequenced from one sample in a study of cytomegalovirus exposure and HLA in healthy donors. It was with 60 Vbeta and 13 Jbeta primers that the PCR ran. Libraries were prepared by immunoSEQ multiplex PCR; TCRdb keeps only in-frame clonotypes and omits some of them. Found here are more than 150,000 clones, over 75% of them singletons; the top ten hold around 4%. Sequenced material: PBMCs. The receptor set was obtained from a man aged 45-65 years in good health and CMV-seronegative.

The rearrangement joins TRBV4-3 to TRBJ2-7, with 8 bases lining up with TRBD1. V lost 5 bases to trimming and J lost 6 bases; unmatched junction nucleotides: 6. The CDR3 loop spans 13 amino acids. Germline assignment: CDR1 LGHNA and CDR2 YSLEER. The CDR3 loop reads CASSADRVSEQYF. DNA for the CDR3: TGCGCCAGCAGCGCGGACAGGGTGAGCGAGCAGTACTTC.

About this clone: One end of the junction is discordant with germline, which a read error may explain. V and J are TRBV7-9 and TRBJ1-1; D not certain. CDR1 is SEHNR, CDR2 FQNEAQ, per germline (reference sequence). The CDR3 totals 12 residues. CDR3 sequence reads: CSSSFEGGGAFF. CDR3 nucleotides: TGTTCCAGCAGCTTTGAGGGCGGAGGAGCTTTCTTT.

The V call is TRBV11-2, the J call TRBJ2-5; D is perhaps TRBD2 (5 bases). The CDR3 is 10 amino acids. CDR1 SGHAT and CDR2 FQNNGV come from the germline V gene. V was trimmed by 10 bases and J by 5 bases, leaving 8 bases between them. The CDR3 region is CATRGETQYF. DNA of the CDR3: TGTGCCACCCGAGGGGAGACCCAGTACTTC.

V gene TRBV7-9 combines with J gene TRBJ2-5, with 9 positions matching TRBD2. The length of the CDR3 is 15 residues. Germline CDR1 is SEHNR and CDR2 is FQNEAQ (reference sequence). The V and J ends lost 8 bases and 2 bases, in that order; junction bases with no gene match: 9. The CDR3 is CASWEWLAGQETQYF. CDR3 bases: TGTGCCAGCTGGGAATGGCTAGCGGGACAAGAGACCCAGTACTTC.

The chain combines TRBV7-6 with TRBJ2-2; D is possibly TRBD1 (6 bases). CDR3 length: 17 residues. CDR1 SGHVS and CDR2 FNYEAQ come from the germline V gene. The V and J ends lost 1 base and 2 bases respectively, with 14 bases between them. The CDR3 protein is CASSLGPGQANTGELFF. The DNA for the CDR3 is TGTGCCAGCAGCTTAGGGCCGGGACAAGCCAACACCGGGGAGCTGTTTTTT.

This chain joins TRBV6-5 and TRBJ1-5; no clear D. Germline CDR1 reads MNHEY; CDR2 reads SVGAGI. This CDR3 is 13 amino acids long. V lost 4 bases and J lost 7, with 11 bases in between. DNA of the CDR3: TGTGCCAGCAGTTCGACTGACGGGCAGCCCCAGCATTTT. This gives the protein CASSSTDGQPQHF.

This clone was counted only a few times. The chain recombines TRBV5-1 with TRBJ2-3; the match to TRBD2 covers 8 bases. Germline CDR1 and CDR2: SGHRS and YFSETQ. The CDR3 consists of 13 residues. The junction had 3 bases not matched to a gene; V was cut back by 5 bases and J by 4 bases. The CDR3: CASSTGGSDTQYF. CDR3 coding DNA: TGCGCCAGCAGTACGGGGGGGTCAGATACGCAGTATTTT. Combining the CDR3 with reference TRBV5-1 and TRBJ2-3 gives the whole variable domain KAGVTQTPRYLIKTRGQQVTLSCSPISGHRSVSWYQQTPGQGLQFLFEYFSETQRNKGNFPGRFSGRQFSNSRSEMNVSTLELGDSALYLCASSTGGSDTQYFGPGTRLTVL.

The chain carries TRBV4-1 and TRBJ2-5; 9 bases fit TRBD1. The J call may be faulty, since TRBJ2-7 better matches the DNA end. The CDR3 totals 17 residues. CDR1 is MGHRA, CDR2 YSYEKL, per germline. The DNA for the CDR3 is TGCGCCAGCAGCCTTTCAGCTGGGACAGGGAGCTCCTACGAGCAGTACTTC. This gives the protein CASSLSAGTGSSYEQYF.

The chain uses TRBV6-1 and TRBJ1-5; D is ambiguous. CDR1 MNHNS and CDR2 SASEGT come from the germline V gene. V was cut by 8 bases and J by 1 base, with 9 bases left in between. CDR3 size: 13 residues. The CDR3 bases are TGTGCCAGCGGGCCAGAAAGCAATCAGCCCCAGCATTTT. It translates to CASGPESNQPQHF.